This T cell receptor (beta chain) was sequenced in a study of T cells expressing NK-cell markers. For the study at large: Sorted CD3+CD56+NKG2C+, CD3+CD56+NKG2C- and CD3+CD56-NKG2C+ T-cell subsets were beta-chain profiled.

General study results and limits: Dominant NKG2C+ clonotypes were found to form about 1.0-7.5% of CD8+ T cells in six donors. Topping the CD3+CD56-NKG2C+ fraction as well were these clonotypes, in a few donors. Uncertainty persisted over the HCMV specificity of expanded NKG2C+ T cell clones.

A word on this clonotype: Its antigen is currently unknown.

TCRdb re-called the 5' RACE reads, yielding one record per CDR3 amino acid sequence without DNA. The sample includes 300,000 to 450,000 distinct CDR3 sequences. There are 11 residues in the CDR3. Germline V gives CDR1 LGHNT, CDR2 FRNRAP. This sequence was found in a man aged 18-69 years in good health. The sequencing input was blood T cells: a sorted CD56 or NKG2C T cell subset, CD4+ or CD8+ T cells, or bulk PBMC T cells (not recorded which). J is TRBJ2-4 and V is TRBV12-5; checking the TCRdb D call of TRBD1 is not possible without DNA. This CDR3 reads CASGYEGQAYF.